Only one count was recorded for the clone carrying this T cell receptor (beta chain). Its antigen is still unknown. This table comes from immunoSEQ multiplex PCR, and its TCRdb copy is limited to in-frame clones, with some not included. Of about 160,000 clones detected, 88% appear once; the ten largest clones hold around 4.4%. As to time point: baseline pretreatment blood. Described treatment: 15 Gy SBRT to primary tumor, nephrectomy 4 weeks later. This renal cell carcinoma was of the clear cell type. The V gene lost 4 bases and the J gene lost 2 bases, with 10 bases spanning the gap. Germline CDR1 reads SGHKS; CDR2 reads YYEKEE (reference sequence). This CDR3 has 14 residues. These data originate in a study of radiation and T cells in renal cell carcinoma. As for the study in general: Nephrectomy followed 15 Gy stereotactic body radiation by 4 weeks. Overall study findings and caveats: From baseline, blood top tumor clonotypes peaked at 2 weeks post-radiation.

The source is a woman between 65 and 79 years old with renal cell carcinoma. The starting material was blood, obtained from a patient whose treatment included radiotherapy and nephrectomy. The chain employs TRBV5-5 and TRBJ1-3, with D maybe TRBD1 (5 bases). The CDR3 loop is CASSRGEAGNTIYF. The CDR3 nucleotides are TGTGCCAGCAGCAGGGGAGAGGCTGGAAACACCATATATTTT.